Below, one TCR beta chain is given with its context. Its antigen is currently unknown. This record belongs to a study of vaccination and CD4 T cells after COVID-19. Background on the study: It was a median around 93 days after diagnosis, with a range of 35 to 161, that post-COVID samples were drawn.

V was pared by 6 bases and J by 5 bases, with 4 bases of the junction left unmatched. The CDR3 contains 14 residues. The sample's treatment: roughly 10-day PBMC culture with coronavirus spike peptide pools or control peptides (ViraFEST assay). The unexposed donor's CD4+ T cells were collected before the COVID-19 pandemic (2011-2018). The study sequenced cultured CD4+ T cell DNA using the Oncomine TCR Beta short-read assay. One entry per CDR3 protein, called by TCRdb with MiXCR from the PCR reads. The top ten clones hold about 16% of a sample with about 7,400 distinct CDR3 sequences, 35% to 40% of them seen once.

The rearrangement uses TRBV12-3 or TRBV12-4 and TRBJ1-6; 7 bases are a match to TRBD1. This TCR derives from a human donor in good health. The sample consisted of CD4+ T cells from blood, cultured in vitro. The CDR3 protein is CASRGTDNNSPLHF. DNA for the CDR3: TGTGCCAGCAGGGGGACAGATAATAATTCACCCCTCCACTTT.